Listed here are 12 T cell receptor beta chains from one sample, sequenced in a study of blood T cell repertoires in COVID-19. The assay was immunoSEQ multiplex PCR, and TCRdb's table has in-frame clones only and misses some. The sample records approximately 100,000 clones, around 90% being singletons. The material sequenced was peripheral blood. The source is a woman in her fifties or sixties with acute or convalescent COVID-19.

The CDR3 sequence: CASSRPGGQFYGYTF. DNA of the CDR3: TGTGCCAGCAGTCGCCCAGGTGGACAATTCTATGGCTACACCTTC. V and J are TRBV9 and TRBJ1-2, with a possible D match to TRBD1 (5 bases). The CDR3 is made up of 15 amino acids. Trimming cost V 5 bases and J 4 bases, with 18 bases left between them. CDR1 is SGDLS, CDR2 YYNGEE, per germline. The full variable domain, rest sourced from reference TRBV9 and TRBJ1-2, is DSGVTQTPKHLITATGQRVTLRCSPRSGDLSVYWYQQSLDQGLQFLIQYYNGEERAKGNILERFSAQQFPDLHSELNLSSLELGDSALYFCASSRPGGQFYGYTFGSGTRLTVV.

V gene TRBV7-9 combines with J gene TRBJ2-3, with TRBD2 as a possible D gene (6 bases). Germline loops: CDR1 SEHNR, CDR2 FQNEAQ (reference sequence). The germline V and J ends were trimmed by 5 bases and 2 bases, with 11 bases remaining between them. CDR3 length equals 14 residues. The CDR3 DNA is TGTGCCAGCAGCCCGGGACTGTACACAGATACGCAGTATTTT. It encodes CASSPGLYTDTQYF.

For this clone: Germline and junction disagree at one end, which may indicate a read error. The chain carries TRBV18 and TRBJ2-1, with D possibly being TRBD2 (8 bases). The CDR3 is 18 residues long. Germline values: CDR1 KGHSH, CDR2 LQKENI. In DNA form, the CDR3 reads TGTGCCAGCTCACCGTCCAGGGGGGTAGCGGGGACCTACAAGGAGCAGTTCTTC. Translating gives CASSPSRGVAGTYKEQFF.

The genes are TRBV14 and TRBJ2-5, with unresolved D. In germline, CDR1 is SGHDN, CDR2 FVKESK. The CDR3 sequence is 15 residues long. V lost 1 base, J lost 5 bases, and 14 bases lay in between. The CDR3 is CASSQASWYAETQYF. CDR3 DNA sequence: TGTGCCAGCAGCCAAGCTTCATGGTACGCGGAGACCCAGTACTTC.

The J gene is TRBJ1-5, the V gene TRBV2, with no clear D. V lost 3 bases to trimming and J lost 3 bases, with 9 bases between them. Germline values: CDR1 SNHLY, CDR2 FYNNEI. CDR3 length: 14 residues. Written as DNA, the CDR3 is TGTGCCAGCAGTGAGGCAACCATCAATCAGCCCCAGCATTTT. Translating gives CASSEATINQPQHF.

This chain joins TRBV19 and TRBJ1-1, with 7 bases identical to TRBD1. The junction had 16 bases not matched to a gene; V was cut back by 5 bases and J by 1 base. This CDR3 is 18 amino acids long. CDR1 and CDR2 (germline): LNHDA, SQIVND (reference sequence). Here the CDR3 reads CASSPHFGQGEWNTEAFF. The DNA for the CDR3 is TGTGCCAGTAGTCCCCATTTTGGGCAGGGGGAATGGAACACTGAAGCTTTCTTT.

The chain recombines TRBV19 with TRBJ2-1; 12 nucleotides line up with TRBD2. There are 17 residues in the CDR3. CDR1 is LNHDA, CDR2 SQIVND, per germline (reference sequence). V gave up 4 bases and J gave up 1 base; unmatched junction bases: 5. The CDR3 here is CASSRTSGKESYNEQFF. In DNA form, the CDR3 reads TGTGCCAGTAGTAGGACTAGCGGGAAAGAATCCTACAATGAGCAGTTCTTC.

The chain carries TRBV28 and TRBJ2-5; 8 nucleotides match TRBD1. In germline, CDR1 is MDHEN, CDR2 SYDVKM. This CDR3 is 15 amino acids long. V lost 10 bases and J lost 5; bases outside the gene matches: 15. This chain's CDR3 is CAIGGSGQGLETQYF. The CDR3 bases are TGTGCCATCGGGGGAAGTGGACAGGGTTTGGAGACCCAGTACTTC.

This chain uses TRBV30 with TRBJ1-2, with 7 nucleotides matching TRBD1. This CDR3 has 12 residues. The germline gives CDR1 GTSNPN, CDR2 SVGIG (reference sequence). J gave up 8 bases and V 3 bases, and 6 bases lay outside the gene matches. CDR3 in DNA: TGTGCCTGGAGCCTGACAGGGAGCGGCTACACCTTC. As protein: CAWSLTGSGYTF.

This clone was observed a few times. V and J are TRBV7-2 and TRBJ2-1; D may be TRBD2 (5 bases). CDR1 is SGHTA and CDR2 is FQGNSA in the germline V gene. The V gene lost 2 bases and the J gene lost 0 bases, with 8 bases spanning the gap. The CDR3 consists of 15 residues. Here the CDR3 reads CASSLTRASYNEQFF. The CDR3 nucleotides read TGTGCCAGCAGCTTAACTAGGGCCTCCTACAATGAGCAGTTCTTC.

The chain has TRBV6-5 and TRBJ2-2, with TRBD2 matching 7 bases. Germline CDR1 MNHEY, CDR2 SVGAGI. CDR3 length: 13 amino acids. With V trimmed by 8 bases and J by 5 bases, 5 bases remained unmatched. The CDR3 protein is CASGREVTGELFF. CDR3 DNA: TGTGCCAGCGGGAGGGAGGTTACCGGGGAGCTGTTTTTT.

This rearrangement joins TRBV5-6 to TRBJ1-3; D is uncertain. Germline V lookup: CDR1 SGHDT, CDR2 YYEEEE. The CDR3 runs to 16 residues. The V end lost 1 base, the J end lost 0 bases, and 11 bases lay between the germline ends. CDR3 bases: TGTGCCAGCAGCTTGAGAGGCAGCAGCTCTGGAAACACCATATATTTT. Protein sequence: CASSLRGSSSGNTIYF.